Listed below are T cell receptor beta chains from one sample, sequenced in a study of shared clonotypes between healthy human individuals. Here immunoSEQ multiplex PCR was the method, and the copy in TCRdb shows in-frame clones only, minus some. This table holds fewer than 1.8 million clones, less than 99% found once. Sequenced input: naive CD4+ T cells sorted from blood. The receptor source for this set is a man aged 25-45 years in good health. CDR3s include the opening cysteine and the closing phenylalanine or tryptophan. D genes are given only for firm matches. Rows may omit the clone size; those that give it use once, few, many or a size class.

d_call j_call clone_size v_call cdr3_aa cdr3_nt
- TRBJ1-1 - TRBV7-8 CASSLAVVNTEAFF TGTGCCAGCAGCTTAGCGGTGGTAAACACTGAAGCTTTCTTT
TRBD2 TRBJ2-4 - TRBV9 CASSVDGRVGENIQYF TGTGCCAGCAGCGTAGACGGGAGGGTGGGCGAAAACATTCAGTACTTC
- TRBJ2-6 - TRBV30 CAWSVGANVLTF TGTGCCTGGAGTGTAGGGGCCAACGTCCTGACTTTC
- TRBJ2-6 - TRBV5-1 CASSLTGYGANVLTF TGCGCCAGCAGCTTGACGGGGTACGGGGCCAACGTCCTGACTTTC
- TRBJ1-1 once TRBV7-9 CASSFPRANGRTADTEAFF TGTGCCAGCAGCTTTCCCAGGGCTAACGGGAGGACAGCCGACACTGAAGCTTTCTTT
- TRBJ2-7 - TRBV27 CASSLWEGAEQYF TGTGCCAGCAGTTTATGGGAGGGGGCCGAGCAGTACTTC
- TRBJ2-3 - TRBV7-2 CASSSGTTDTQYF TGTGCCAGCAGCTCGGGCACAACAGATACGCAGTATTTT
TRBD2 TRBJ2-3 - TRBV18 CASSPILAGLNTDTQYF TGTGCCAGCTCACCAATCCTAGCGGGCCTAAACACAGATACGCAGTATTTT
- TRBJ2-7 - TRBV7-9 CASSLLTRQYEQYF TGTGCCAGCAGCTTATTGACTCGGCAATACGAGCAGTACTTC
TRBD2 TRBJ2-1 - TRBV10-3 CAISESTLAGGINEQFF TGTGCCATCAGTGAGTCGACTCTAGCGGGAGGTATCAATGAGCAGTTCTTC
- TRBJ2-1 - TRBV7-9 CVSSFSGGSSNEQFF TGTGTCAGCAGCTTTAGCGGAGGCTCGTCCAATGAGCAGTTCTTC
TRBD1 TRBJ2-2 - TRBV7-6 CASSRDRGYIGELFF TGTGCCAGCAGCCGGGACAGGGGATATATCGGGGAGCTGTTTTTT
TRBD2 TRBJ2-1 - TRBV7-6 CASTHRAGLAGGSSYNEQFF TGTGCCAGCACCCATAGAGCGGGGCTAGCGGGAGGGAGCTCCTACAATGAGCAGTTCTTC
- TRBJ1-4 - TRBV5-1 CASSLGRNEKLFF TGCGCCAGCAGCTTGGGACGGAATGAAAAACTGTTTTTT
- TRBJ2-5 - TRBV7-2 CASSLSLVRGLETQYF TGTGCCAGCAGCTTATCGTTGGTGCGGGGTTTAGAGACCCAGTACTTC
- TRBJ1-2 - TRBV28 CASSLGYTYGYTF TGTGCCAGCAGTTTAGGGTACACTTATGGCTACACCTTC
- TRBJ1-4 - TRBV11-2 CASGRGFNEKLFF TGTGCCAGCGGGAGGGGTTTTAATGAAAAACTGTTTTTT
- TRBJ2-1 - TRBV7-3 CASSLGTLAEYNEQFF TGTGCCAGCAGCTTAGGTACCCTAGCAGAGTACAATGAGCAGTTCTTC
TRBD2 TRBJ2-3 - TRBV19 CASSIAGGASTDTQYF TGTGCCAGTAGTATAGCGGGAGGGGCTAGCACAGATACGCAGTATTTT
TRBD2 TRBJ2-7 - TRBV18 CASSPSGTSGIVGEQYF TGTGCCAGCTCACCTTCCGGGACTAGCGGGATAGTCGGCGAGCAGTACTTC
TRBD2 TRBJ2-2 once TRBV13 CASSLLAGVAGELFF TGTGCCAGCAGCCTCCTAGCGGGAGTCGCCGGGGAGCTGTTTTTT
TRBD1 TRBJ1-5 - TRBV27 CASSSFLTGGNQPQHF TGTGCCAGCAGTTCCTTCTTAACAGGGGGAAATCAGCCCCAGCATTTT